The 2 T cell receptor beta chains reported below all come from one sample, sequenced in a study of spatial heterogeneity in lung cancer. General study findings and limits: Tracking of tumor mutation counts was seen in expanded intratumoral alpha and beta TCR counts.

Regarding time point: sample taken at primary tumor resection. TCRdb re-analysed the 5' RACE reads in MiXCR, keeping a single row per CDR3 protein. This sample has approximately 16,000 distinct CDR3 sequences, with approximately 7% found just once. What these receptors recognize is not known. The sequencing here drew on lung tumor tissue, taken at surgery. All receptors come from a female donor with early-stage non-small cell lung cancer.

The sample holds many counts of this clonotype. The size of this beta chain means little, since it is a stray read in a library made for alpha chains. The V call is TRBV6-5, the J call TRBJ1-6; 12 positions match TRBD1. Germline lookup yields CDR1 MNHEY and CDR2 SVGAGI. The CDR3 loop spans 15 amino acids. The junction had 4 bases not matched to a gene; V was cut back by 5 bases and J by 8 bases. The CDR3 bases are TGTGCCAGCAGTACGGGACAGGGGGCGTATTCACCCCTCCACTTT. Translation: CASSTGQGAYSPLHF.

This clonotype has a count of ten or more. Within a library made for alpha chains, this beta chain is off target, and its count is uninformative. The chain recombines TRBV20-1 with TRBJ2-3; TRBD2 matches at 8 bases. V lost 3 bases and J lost 2; bases outside the gene matches: 4. Per germline, CDR1 DFQATT and CDR2 SNEGSKA (reference sequence). This CDR3 is built from 14 residues. The CDR3: CSASGGGFTDTQYF. The DNA for the CDR3 is TGCAGTGCTAGCGGGGGGGGATTCACAGATACGCAGTATTTT.